This paragraph reports one TCR beta chain. Its antigen is undetermined. Clones were read by immunoSEQ multiplex PCR, and TCRdb kept only the in-frame ones, dropping some. The sample consists of tens of thousands of clones, around 68% of them appearing once. This entry belongs to a study of CD4 T cells in relation to SARS-CoV-2 and coronaviruses. Before the COVID-19 pandemic, during about 2011-2019, CD4+ T cells were taken from unexposed donors. Isolation of CD4+ T cells took place after about 10 days in culture. V shed 2 bases and J shed 5 bases, with 12 bases lying between them. Germline CDR1 LNHDA, CDR2 SQIVND (reference sequence). The CDR3 is 14 amino acids.

The chain carries TRBV19 and TRBJ2-5; D ambiguous. This sequence was found in a human donor in good health. The specimen was CD4+ T cells from PBMCs, cultured in vitro. The chain's CDR3 is CASSIRPGFETQYF. DNA for the CDR3: TGTGCCAGTAGTATAAGGCCTGGCTTCGAGACCCAGTACTTC.